This TCR beta chain was sequenced during a study of blood T cell repertoires in COVID-19. Looking at the study overall: Sites in the United States, Italy and Spain provided acute and convalescent COVID-19 samples.

Clinical history reported by participants formed the basis on which cohorts were assigned. In the source study's methods: Amplification of reference gene primers provided the estimated nucleated cell counts. Profiled with immunoSEQ multiplex PCR; TCRdb holds only in-frame clones, not every one. V, J and clone size are taken as reported in that table, and D and trimming were inferred from the DNA itself. Counted here are about 270,000 clones, approximately 90% occurring once; the ten biggest clones make up 2.4%. Sequenced input: PBMCs or T cells enriched from blood (not recorded which). The receptor comes from a woman aged 18 to 35 who had recovered from COVID-19.

CDR3 sequence: CASSAAPTGDGGYTF. The CDR3 nucleotides read TGTGCCAGCAGCGCAGCTCCGACAGGGGATGGTGGCTACACCTTC. The chain combines TRBV9 with TRBJ1-2; 8 bases align to TRBD1. Germline V CDR1 and CDR2: SGDLS, YYNGEE. With V trimmed by 3 bases and J by 7 bases, 11 bases remained unmatched. CDR3 length equals 15 residues.